This is a list of T cell receptor beta chains from one sample in a study of shared clonotypes between healthy human individuals. Libraries were prepared by immunoSEQ multiplex PCR; TCRdb keeps only in-frame clonotypes and omits some of them. The table has about 520,000 clones, around 85% seen once. Sequenced input: PBMCs. The receptors originated from a woman between 35 and 50 years old in good health. Some clones in this sample may be carry-over from other donors' samples. Both conserved end residues are part of each CDR3. The D gene is left open where the match is weak. Rows give clone size only sometimes, using once, few, many, or a class for an expanded clone.

D | V | size | CDR3
. | TRBV7-9 | . | CASSLTTGDSYEQYF
. | TRBV28 | . | CASSFPDTRHEQYF
TRBD1 | TRBV14 | . | CASSQTGIAKNIQYF
TRBD2 | TRBV4-3 | once | CASSRGLAGGPLSNTQYF
. | TRBV11-1 | once | CASSFGPRDTEAFF
. | TRBV28 | once | CASSLASPPYEQYF
. | TRBV6-1 | . | CASSEWAGTTNYGYTF
TRBD1 | TRBV5-5 | many | CASSLVGQGDEKLFF
. | TRBV11-2 | many | CASSLYAGRGEQFF
. | TRBV5-6 | . | CASSFISIGPTEAFF
TRBD2 | TRBV14 | . | CASSPGLAGASSGQYF
TRBD2 | TRBV10-3 | . | CAISEERENNEQFF
TRBD1 | TRBV7-9 | . | CASSYYRGDSGNTIYF
. | TRBV6-1 | . | CASSEEGQGGDTQYF
TRBD1 | TRBV28 | . | CASTSGMGQVSRTEAFF